This section outlines one T cell receptor beta chain sequence together with its context. This entry comes from a study of blood T cell repertoires in COVID-19. Study as a whole: The samples span acute and convalescent COVID-19 from the United States, Italy and Spain.

The method was immunoSEQ multiplex PCR; TCRdb's version includes in-frame clones alone and lacks a portion of them. The repertoire holds under 150,000 clones, with around 76% as singletons. Germline CDR1 SGHAT, CDR2 FQNNGV. With 5 bases removed from V and 10 bases from J, the gap between germline ends came to 15 bases. The CDR3 runs to 13 residues. This receptor was taken from a man in his sixties with acute or convalescent COVID-19. Material: peripheral blood. The chain combines TRBV11-2 with TRBJ2-1; D is undetermined. CDR3 loop: CASSPEWIGEQFF. The DNA of the CDR3 is TGTGCCAGCAGCCCGGAGTGGATCGGGGAGCAGTTCTTC.